The clone carrying this TCR beta chain has only one observation. The antigen is unknown. Indicated treatment: roughly 10-day PBMC culture with coronavirus spike peptide pools or control peptides (ViraFEST assay). Each of days 3 and 7 saw half the medium replaced by fresh IL-2 medium. The data are from a study of vaccination and CD4 T cells after COVID-19. The Oncomine TCR Beta short-read assay was applied to DNA of cultured CD4+ T cells. A single record per CDR3 protein comes from TCRdb applying MiXCR to the PCR reads. The sample carries 8,500 to 13,000 distinct CDR3 sequences, over 75% recorded once. Trimming removed 5 bases at V and 8 bases at J, with 12 bases between. This CDR3 has 12 amino acids. In germline, CDR1 is DFQATT, CDR2 SNEGSKA (reference sequence).

Sequencing was done on a sample of CD4+ T cells from blood, cultured in vitro. This sequence was found in a human donor who had recovered from COVID-19. The chain uses TRBV20-1 and TRBJ1-4; no definite D call. The CDR3 DNA is TGCAGTGCTTCGGGAGTGGGGGAAAAACTGTTTTTT. This encodes CSASGVGEKLFF.